This passage covers 6 T cell receptor beta chains from one sample sequenced in a study of T cells after yellow fever vaccination. MiXCR, run by TCRdb on the 5' RACE reads, gives a single entry per CDR3 protein. The data contain 250,000 to 400,000 distinct CDR3 sequences, around 4.4% of them singletons. The sample was PBMCs, taken 15 days after the yellow fever booster vaccination. The receptors shown here come from a man between 18 and 35 years old who received the YFV17D yellow fever vaccine.

This clonotype was seen a handful of times. The J gene is TRBJ1-1, the V gene TRBV12-3 or TRBV12-4; D is possibly TRBD1 (5 bases). The length of the CDR3 is 15 residues. The V and J ends lost 7 bases and 4 bases respectively, with 19 bases between them. The DNA of the CDR3 is TGTGCCAGCATTCGGGCCGCAGGGTTGGGCACTGAAGCTTTCTTT. Residues: CASIRAAGLGTEAFF.

There are many counts of this clonotype. The J gene is TRBJ1-1, the V gene TRBV29-1; D gene unclear. The V gene's germline CDR1 is SQVTM and CDR2 ANQGSEA. The CDR3 extends over 15 amino acids. V was pared by 6 bases and J by 0 bases, with 17 bases between. CDR3 nucleotides: TGCAGCGTGCCGCTGGCGGGAGATATGAACACTGAAGCTTTCTTT. The encoded protein is CSVPLAGDMNTEAFF.

The table lists this clonotype with a few counts. The CDR3 region is CASSQDRAPTDTQYF. The CDR3 DNA is TGCGCCAGCAGCCAAGATCGGGCCCCCACAGATACGCAGTATTTT. The chain couples TRBV4-3 to TRBJ2-3, with unresolved D. There are 15 residues in the CDR3. V lost 0 bases, J lost 2 bases, and 9 bases lay in between. CDR1 and CDR2 (germline): LGHNA, YSLEER.

This chain joins TRBV7-9 and TRBJ2-1; maybe TRBD2 (5 bases). V dropped 5 bases and J dropped 1 base, with 6 bases sitting between them. Germline CDR1 is SEHNR and CDR2 is FQNEAQ (reference sequence). This CDR3 has 13 amino acids. The CDR3 region has the DNA TGTGCCAGCAGCGGACTTTCCTACAATGAGCAGTTCTTC. Amino acid sequence: CASSGLSYNEQFF.

Many counts were recorded for this clonotype. DNA of the CDR3: TGTGCCAGCAGCCTAGGACTAGCCCCGAACACCGGGGAGCTGTTTTTT. Translation: CASSLGLAPNTGELFF. This chain joins TRBV9 and TRBJ2-2, with 8 bases matching TRBD2. This CDR3 spans 16 amino acids. J gave up 0 bases and V 4 bases, and 5 bases lay outside the gene matches. Germline CDR1 is SGDLS and CDR2 is YYNGEE.

The J gene is TRBJ2-1, the V gene TRBV7-9; D tentatively fits TRBD1 or TRBD2 (5 bases each). This CDR3 has 18 residues. The germline V gene encodes CDR1 SEHNR and CDR2 FQNEAQ (reference sequence). V was pared by 0 bases and J by 4 bases, with 19 bases between. DNA for the CDR3: TGTGCCAGCAGCTTAGCGCATGACTCCCTGGGGGTTTACAATGAGCAGTTCTTC. It encodes CASSLAHDSLGVYNEQFF.